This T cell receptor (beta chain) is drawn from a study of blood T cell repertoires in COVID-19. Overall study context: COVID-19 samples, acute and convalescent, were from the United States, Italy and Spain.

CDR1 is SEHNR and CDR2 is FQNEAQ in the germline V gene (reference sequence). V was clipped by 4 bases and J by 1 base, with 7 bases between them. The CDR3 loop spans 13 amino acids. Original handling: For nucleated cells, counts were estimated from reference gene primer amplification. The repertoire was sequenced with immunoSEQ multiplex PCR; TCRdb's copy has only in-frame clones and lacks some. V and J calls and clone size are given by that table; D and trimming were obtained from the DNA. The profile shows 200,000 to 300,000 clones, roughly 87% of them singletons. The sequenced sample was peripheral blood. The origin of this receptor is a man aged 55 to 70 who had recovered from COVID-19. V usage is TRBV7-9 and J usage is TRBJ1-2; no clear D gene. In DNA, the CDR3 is TGTGCCAGCAGCTCTACTGTTAACTATGGCTACACCTTC. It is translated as CASSSTVNYGYTF.